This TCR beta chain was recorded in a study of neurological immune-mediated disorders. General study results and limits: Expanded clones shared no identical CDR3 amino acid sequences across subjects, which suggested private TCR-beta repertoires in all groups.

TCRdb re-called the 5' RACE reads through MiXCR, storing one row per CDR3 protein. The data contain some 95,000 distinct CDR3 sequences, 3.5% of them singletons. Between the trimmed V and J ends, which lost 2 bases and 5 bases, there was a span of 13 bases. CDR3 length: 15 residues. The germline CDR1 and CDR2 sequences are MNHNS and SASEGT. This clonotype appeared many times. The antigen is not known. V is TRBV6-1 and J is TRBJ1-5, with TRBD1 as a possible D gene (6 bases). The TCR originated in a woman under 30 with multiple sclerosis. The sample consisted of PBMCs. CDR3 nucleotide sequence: TGTGCCAGCAGTGAACTAACAGGGCCGTATCAGCCCCAGCATTTT. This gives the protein CASSELTGPYQPQHF.